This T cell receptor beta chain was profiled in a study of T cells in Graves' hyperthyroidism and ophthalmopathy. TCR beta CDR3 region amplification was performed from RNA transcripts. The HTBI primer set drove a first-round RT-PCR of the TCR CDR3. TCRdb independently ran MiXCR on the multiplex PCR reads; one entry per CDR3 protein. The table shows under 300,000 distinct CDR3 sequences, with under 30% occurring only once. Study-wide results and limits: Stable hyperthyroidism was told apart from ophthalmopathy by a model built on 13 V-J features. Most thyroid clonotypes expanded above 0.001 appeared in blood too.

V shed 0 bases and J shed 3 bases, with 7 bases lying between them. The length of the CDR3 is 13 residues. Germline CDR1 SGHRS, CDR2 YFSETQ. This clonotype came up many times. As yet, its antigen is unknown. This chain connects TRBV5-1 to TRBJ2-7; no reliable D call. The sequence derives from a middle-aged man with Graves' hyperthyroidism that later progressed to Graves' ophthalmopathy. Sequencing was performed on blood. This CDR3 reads CASSLVADYEQYF. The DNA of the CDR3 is TGCGCCAGCAGCTTGGTCGCCGACTACGAGCAGTACTTC.